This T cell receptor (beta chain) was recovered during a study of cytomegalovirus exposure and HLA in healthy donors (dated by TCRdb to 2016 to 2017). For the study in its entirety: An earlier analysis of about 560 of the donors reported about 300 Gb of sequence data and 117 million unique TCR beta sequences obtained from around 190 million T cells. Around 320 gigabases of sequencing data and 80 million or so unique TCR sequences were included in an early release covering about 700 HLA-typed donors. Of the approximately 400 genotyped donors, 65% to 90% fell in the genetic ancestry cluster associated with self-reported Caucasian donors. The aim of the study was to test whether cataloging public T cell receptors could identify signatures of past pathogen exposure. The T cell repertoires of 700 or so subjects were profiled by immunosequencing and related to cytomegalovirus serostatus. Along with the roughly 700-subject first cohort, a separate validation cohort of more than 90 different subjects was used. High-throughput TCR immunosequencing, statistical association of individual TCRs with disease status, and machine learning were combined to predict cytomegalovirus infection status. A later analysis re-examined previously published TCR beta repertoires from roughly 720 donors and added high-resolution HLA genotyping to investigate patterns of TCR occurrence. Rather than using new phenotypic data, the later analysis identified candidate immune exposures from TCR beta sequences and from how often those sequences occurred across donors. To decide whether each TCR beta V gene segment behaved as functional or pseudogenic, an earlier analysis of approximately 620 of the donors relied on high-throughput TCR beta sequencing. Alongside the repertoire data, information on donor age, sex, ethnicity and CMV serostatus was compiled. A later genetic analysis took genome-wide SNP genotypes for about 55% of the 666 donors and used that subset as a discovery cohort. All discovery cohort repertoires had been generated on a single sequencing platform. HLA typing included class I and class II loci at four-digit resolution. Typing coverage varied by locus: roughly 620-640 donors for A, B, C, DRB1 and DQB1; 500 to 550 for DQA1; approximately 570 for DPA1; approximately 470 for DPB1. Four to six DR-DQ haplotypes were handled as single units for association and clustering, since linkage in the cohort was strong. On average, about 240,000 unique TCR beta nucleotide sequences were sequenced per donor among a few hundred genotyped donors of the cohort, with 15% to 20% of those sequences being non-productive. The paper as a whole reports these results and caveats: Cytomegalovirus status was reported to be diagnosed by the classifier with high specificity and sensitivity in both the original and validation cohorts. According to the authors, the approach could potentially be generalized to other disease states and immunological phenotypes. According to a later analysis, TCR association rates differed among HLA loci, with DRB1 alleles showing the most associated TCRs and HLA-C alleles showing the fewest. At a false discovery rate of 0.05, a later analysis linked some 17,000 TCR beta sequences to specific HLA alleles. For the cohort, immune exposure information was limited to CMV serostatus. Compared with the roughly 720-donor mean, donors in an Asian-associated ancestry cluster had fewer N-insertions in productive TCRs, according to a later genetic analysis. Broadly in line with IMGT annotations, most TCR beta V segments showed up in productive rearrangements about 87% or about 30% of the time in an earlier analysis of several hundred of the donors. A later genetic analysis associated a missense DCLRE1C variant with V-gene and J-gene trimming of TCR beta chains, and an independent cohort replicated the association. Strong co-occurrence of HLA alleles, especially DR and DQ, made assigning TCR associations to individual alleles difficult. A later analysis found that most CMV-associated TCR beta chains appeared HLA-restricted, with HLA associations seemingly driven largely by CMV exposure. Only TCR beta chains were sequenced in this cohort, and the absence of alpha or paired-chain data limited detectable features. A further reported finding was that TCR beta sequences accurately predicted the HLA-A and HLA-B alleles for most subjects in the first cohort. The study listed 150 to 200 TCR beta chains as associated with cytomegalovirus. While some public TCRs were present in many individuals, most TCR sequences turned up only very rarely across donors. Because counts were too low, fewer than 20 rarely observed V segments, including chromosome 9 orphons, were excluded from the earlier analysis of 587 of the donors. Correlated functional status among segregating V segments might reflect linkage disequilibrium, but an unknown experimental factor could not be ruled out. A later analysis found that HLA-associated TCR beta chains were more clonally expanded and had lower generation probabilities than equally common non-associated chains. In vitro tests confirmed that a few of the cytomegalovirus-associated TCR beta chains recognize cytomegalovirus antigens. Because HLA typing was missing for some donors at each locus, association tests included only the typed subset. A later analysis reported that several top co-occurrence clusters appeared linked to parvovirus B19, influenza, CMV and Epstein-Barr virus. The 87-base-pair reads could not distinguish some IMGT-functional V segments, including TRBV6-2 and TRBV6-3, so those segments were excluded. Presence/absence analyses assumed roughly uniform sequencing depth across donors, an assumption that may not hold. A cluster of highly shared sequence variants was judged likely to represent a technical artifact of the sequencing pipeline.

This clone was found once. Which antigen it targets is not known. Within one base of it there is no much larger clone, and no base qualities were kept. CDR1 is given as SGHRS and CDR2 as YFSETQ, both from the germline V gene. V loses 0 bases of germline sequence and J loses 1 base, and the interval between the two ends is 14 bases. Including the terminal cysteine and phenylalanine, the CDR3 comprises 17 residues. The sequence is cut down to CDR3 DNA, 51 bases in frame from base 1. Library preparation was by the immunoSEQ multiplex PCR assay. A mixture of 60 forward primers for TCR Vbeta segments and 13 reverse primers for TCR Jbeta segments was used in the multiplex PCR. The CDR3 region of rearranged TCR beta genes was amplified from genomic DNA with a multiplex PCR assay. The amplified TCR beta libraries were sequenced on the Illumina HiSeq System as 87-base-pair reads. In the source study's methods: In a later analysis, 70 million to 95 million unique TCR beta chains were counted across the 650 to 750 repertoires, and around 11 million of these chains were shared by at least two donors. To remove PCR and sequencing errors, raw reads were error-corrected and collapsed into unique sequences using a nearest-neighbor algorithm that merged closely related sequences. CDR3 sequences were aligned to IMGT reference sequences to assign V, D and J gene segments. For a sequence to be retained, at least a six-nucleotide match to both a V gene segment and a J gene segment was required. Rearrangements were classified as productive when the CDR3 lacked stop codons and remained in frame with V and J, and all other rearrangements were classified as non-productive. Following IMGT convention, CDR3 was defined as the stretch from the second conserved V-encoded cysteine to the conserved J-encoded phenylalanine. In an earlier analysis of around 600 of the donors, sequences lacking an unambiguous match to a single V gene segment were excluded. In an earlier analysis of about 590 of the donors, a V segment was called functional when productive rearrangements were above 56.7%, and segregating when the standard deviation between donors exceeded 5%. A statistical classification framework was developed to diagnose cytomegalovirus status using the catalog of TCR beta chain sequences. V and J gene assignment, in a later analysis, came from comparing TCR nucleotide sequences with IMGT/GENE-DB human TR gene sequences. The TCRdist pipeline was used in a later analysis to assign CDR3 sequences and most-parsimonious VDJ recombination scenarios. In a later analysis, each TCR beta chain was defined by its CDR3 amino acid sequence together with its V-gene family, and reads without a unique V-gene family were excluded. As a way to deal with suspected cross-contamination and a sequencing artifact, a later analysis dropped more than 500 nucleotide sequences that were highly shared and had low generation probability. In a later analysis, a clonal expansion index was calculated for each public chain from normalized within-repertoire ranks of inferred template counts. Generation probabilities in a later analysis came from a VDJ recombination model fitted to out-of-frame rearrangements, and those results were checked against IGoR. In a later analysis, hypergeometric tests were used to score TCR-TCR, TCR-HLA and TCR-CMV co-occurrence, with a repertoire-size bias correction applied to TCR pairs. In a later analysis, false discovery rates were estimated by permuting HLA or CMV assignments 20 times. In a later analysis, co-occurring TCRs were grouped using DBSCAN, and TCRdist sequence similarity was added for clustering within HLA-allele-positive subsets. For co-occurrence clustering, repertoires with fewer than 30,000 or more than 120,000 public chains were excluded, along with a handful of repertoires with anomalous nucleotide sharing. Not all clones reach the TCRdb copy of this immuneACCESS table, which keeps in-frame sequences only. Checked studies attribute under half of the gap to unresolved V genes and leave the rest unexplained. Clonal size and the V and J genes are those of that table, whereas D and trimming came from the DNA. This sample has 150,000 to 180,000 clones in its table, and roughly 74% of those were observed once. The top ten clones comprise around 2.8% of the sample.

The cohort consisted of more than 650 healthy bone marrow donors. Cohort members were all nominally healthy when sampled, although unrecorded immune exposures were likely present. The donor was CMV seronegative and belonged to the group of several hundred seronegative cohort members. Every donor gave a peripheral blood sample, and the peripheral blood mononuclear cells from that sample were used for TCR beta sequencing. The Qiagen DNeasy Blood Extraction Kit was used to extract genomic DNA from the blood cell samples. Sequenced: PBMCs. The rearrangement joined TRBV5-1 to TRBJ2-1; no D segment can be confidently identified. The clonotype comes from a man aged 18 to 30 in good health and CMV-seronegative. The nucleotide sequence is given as TGCGCCAGCAGCTTGGCCAGGCTTCCCCTTTCCTACAATGAGCAGTTCTTC. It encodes CASSLARLPLSYNEQFF.